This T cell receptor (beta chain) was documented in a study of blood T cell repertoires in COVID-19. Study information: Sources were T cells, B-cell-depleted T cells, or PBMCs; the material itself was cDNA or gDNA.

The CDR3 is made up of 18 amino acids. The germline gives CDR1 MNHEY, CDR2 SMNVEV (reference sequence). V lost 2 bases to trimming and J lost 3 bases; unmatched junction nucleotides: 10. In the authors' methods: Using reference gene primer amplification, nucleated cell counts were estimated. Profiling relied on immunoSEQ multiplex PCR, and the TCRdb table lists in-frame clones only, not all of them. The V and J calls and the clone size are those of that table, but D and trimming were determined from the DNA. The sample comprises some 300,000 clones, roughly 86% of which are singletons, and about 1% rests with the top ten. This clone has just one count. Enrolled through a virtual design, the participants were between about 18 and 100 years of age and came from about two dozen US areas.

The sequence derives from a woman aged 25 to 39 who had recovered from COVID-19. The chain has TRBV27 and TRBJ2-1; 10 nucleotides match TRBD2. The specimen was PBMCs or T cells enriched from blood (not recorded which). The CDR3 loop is CASSLVFGTSGDYNEQFF. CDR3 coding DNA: TGTGCCAGCAGTTTAGTTTTCGGAACTAGCGGGGACTACAATGAGCAGTTCTTC.